This T cell receptor (beta chain) came from a study of T cell changes during pregnancy in multiple sclerosis. Germline assignment: CDR1 SQVTM and CDR2 ANQGSEA. The CDR3 totals 13 residues. Trimming pared 1 base from V and 5 bases from J, leaving 12 bases between. Sequencing was performed with immunoSEQ multiplex PCR; in TCRdb, only in-frame clones are kept and a portion is missing. The data contain about 33,000 clones, about 90% of them singletons. The sequencing used CD4+ T cells from peripheral blood mononuclear cells, collected in the third trimester of pregnancy. The chain recombines TRBV29-1 with TRBJ2-7; D perhaps matches TRBD2 (6 bases). The sequence was obtained from a female donor in good health, enrolled as a control in a pregnancy study. The CDR3 sequence is CSVEGRGLDEQYF. CDR3 sequence (DNA): TGCAGCGTTGAAGGGAGGGGTCTGGACGAGCAGTACTTC.